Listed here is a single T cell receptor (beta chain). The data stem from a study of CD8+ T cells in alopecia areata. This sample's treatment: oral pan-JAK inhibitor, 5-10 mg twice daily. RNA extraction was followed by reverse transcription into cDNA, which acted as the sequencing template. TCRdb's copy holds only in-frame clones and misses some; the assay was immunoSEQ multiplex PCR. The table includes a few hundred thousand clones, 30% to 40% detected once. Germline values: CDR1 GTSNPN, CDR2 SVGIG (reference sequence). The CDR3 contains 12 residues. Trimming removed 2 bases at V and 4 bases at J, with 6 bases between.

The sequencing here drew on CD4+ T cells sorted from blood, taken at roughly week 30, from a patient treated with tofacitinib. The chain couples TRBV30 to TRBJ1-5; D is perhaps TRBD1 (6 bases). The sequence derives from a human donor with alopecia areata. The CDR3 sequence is CAWSQGNQPQHF. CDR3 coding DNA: TGTGCCTGGAGTCAGGGGAATCAGCCCCAGCATTTT.